This T cell receptor beta chain was sequenced for a study of T cell changes during pregnancy in multiple sclerosis. The CDR3 is 14 residues long. Per the germline V gene, CDR1 is LGHNA and CDR2 is YSLEER. V was clipped by 4 bases and J by 4 bases, with 14 bases between them. Libraries were prepared by immunoSEQ multiplex PCR; TCRdb keeps only in-frame clonotypes and omits some of them. The sample lists some 39,000 clones; approximately 91% were seen once. The sequence derives from a female donor with multiple sclerosis, enrolled in a pregnancy study. The rearrangement joins TRBV4-3 to TRBJ2-7, with D perhaps matching TRBD2 (6 bases). This specimen consisted of CD8+ T cells from peripheral blood mononuclear cells, obtained in the first trimester of pregnancy. This CDR3 reads CASSPGTEGYEQYF. For the CDR3, the DNA is TGCGCCAGCAGCCCCGGGACTGAGGGTTACGAGCAGTACTTC.